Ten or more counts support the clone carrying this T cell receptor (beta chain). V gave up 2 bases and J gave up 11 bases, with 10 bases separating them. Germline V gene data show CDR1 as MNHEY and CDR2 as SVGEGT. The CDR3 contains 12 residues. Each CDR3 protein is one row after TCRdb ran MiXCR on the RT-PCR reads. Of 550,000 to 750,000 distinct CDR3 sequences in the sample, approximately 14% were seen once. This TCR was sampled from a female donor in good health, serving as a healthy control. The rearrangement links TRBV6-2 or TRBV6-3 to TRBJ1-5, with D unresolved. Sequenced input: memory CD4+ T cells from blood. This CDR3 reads CASSYANSAQHF. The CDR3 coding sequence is TGTGCCAGCAGTTACGCGAATAGTGCCCAGCATTTT.